This TCR beta chain comes out of a study of cytomegalovirus exposure and HLA in healthy donors. Study-wide findings and caveats: Across all donors, roughly uniform sequencing depth was an assumption of the presence/absence analyses.

The PCR ran on 60 Vbeta and 13 Jbeta primers. Assay used: immunoSEQ multiplex PCR; TCRdb lists only in-frame clones, some missing. The sample holds approximately 100,000 clones, around 72% seen once. Germline V gene data show CDR1 as MNHNS and CDR2 as SASEGT. The CDR3 has 14 residues. Comments on this clone: Its antigen is not known.

The TCR sequence derives from a man younger than 35 in good health and CMV-seropositive. Sequenced: PBMCs. The rearrangement joins TRBV6-1 to TRBJ2-5; D possibly corresponds to TRBD2 (5 bases). The J call may not be correct, given that the DNA end is closer to TRBJ2-7. CDR3 bases: TGTGCCAGCAGTGAAGTATGGGGAGCCTACGAGCAGTACTTC. Protein sequence: CASSEVWGAYEQYF.